The rows below give T cell receptor beta chains drawn from one sample of a study of beta chain features in type 1 diabetes. Measured with immunoSEQ multiplex PCR; TCRdb has only the in-frame clones, and not every one. The sample consists of hundreds of thousands of clones, over 12% of them appearing once. The specimen was naive CD4+ T cells from blood. Receptors were obtained from a man between 18 and 29 years old with type 1 diabetes. Each CDR3 is given without its conserved first and last residue. The size entry is marked missing in some rows and otherwise reads once, few, many or a size class.

v_call	j_call	clone_size	cdr3_aa
TRBV4-2	TRBJ2-2	NA	ASSQDSAGGSGELF
TRBV7-9	TRBJ2-5	NA	ASSLTSWYQETQY
TRBV7-9	TRBJ1-5	few	ASSFPGRKQPQH
TRBV5-1	TRBJ2-3	NA	ASSLLAGTDTQY
TRBV30	TRBJ1-3	NA	AWSPFSSGNTIY
TRBV4-1	TRBJ2-5	NA	ASSQPPGGARRMETQY
TRBV6-5	TRBJ2-5	few	ASSQTGERGETQY
TRBV7-2	TRBJ2-1	few	ASSLQGDRYNEQF
TRBV5-4	TRBJ2-3	few	ASSLPGRRTDTQY
TRBV2	TRBJ1-1	NA	ASSVEVGNTEAF
TRBV5-4	TRBJ2-1	NA	ASSPGLDNEQF
TRBV28	TRBJ1-2	NA	ASTPTANYGYT
TRBV30	TRBJ1-5	few	AWSRQSFNQPQH
TRBV7-2	TRBJ2-5	few	ASSGGLAGGETQY
TRBV13	TRBJ2-5	NA	ASSLRETQY
TRBV2	TRBJ2-5	NA	ASSDHQETQY
TRBV30	TRBJ1-3	NA	AWSLGNTIY
TRBV19	TRBJ2-5	NA	ASSNIGGPSGETQY
TRBV30	TRBJ1-1	few	AWSVVGNTEAF
TRBV5-1	TRBJ2-7	NA	ASSLAGGQETTYEQY
TRBV29-1	TRBJ1-2	NA	SVEMGGNFNYGYT
TRBV4-3	TRBJ2-1	few	ASSQGLAGAAYNEQF
TRBV7-2	TRBJ2-7	few	ASSHRDPSYEQY
TRBV27	TRBJ2-3	few	ASRPLQAGTDTQY
TRBV29-1	TRBJ2-2	few	SVVKATGELF
TRBV30	TRBJ1-1	NA	AWAPVLDMNTEAF
TRBV7-2	TRBJ2-1	NA	ASTHNHNEQF
TRBV7-2	TRBJ2-1	NA	ASSSVVHNEQF
TRBV29-1	TRBJ1-1	few	SVVRTENTEAF
TRBV10-3	TRBJ2-2	NA	AISQPAGSGSLGAGELF
TRBV5-1	TRBJ2-2	NA	ASSEGVNTGELF
TRBV5-1	TRBJ1-1	once	ASSTGANTEAF
TRBV7-2	TRBJ2-1	NA	ASSDSGPGANNEQF
TRBV28	TRBJ2-3	NA	ASLAGDADTQY
TRBV5-1	TRBJ2-3	NA	ASSIGTSTDTQY
TRBV7-2	TRBJ2-5	few	ASSLTSTGSETQY
TRBV6-5	TRBJ2-5	NA	ASSYSGLAVAQY
TRBV7-7	TRBJ2-1	few	ASSGAGGFSSYNEQF
TRBV25-1	TRBJ1-1	few	ASSPQGVKMNTEAF
TRBV6-1	TRBJ2-1	NA	ASSYDRAGNEQF
TRBV7-9	TRBJ2-1	few	ASSLGGLALSNEQF
TRBV30	TRBJ2-7	few	AWSVPFSGPSYEQY
TRBV5-4	TRBJ1-5	NA	ASSLAPANQPQH
TRBV2	TRBJ1-2	few	ASSERPEGYT
TRBV28	TRBJ2-7	NA	ASSLGGRPYEQY